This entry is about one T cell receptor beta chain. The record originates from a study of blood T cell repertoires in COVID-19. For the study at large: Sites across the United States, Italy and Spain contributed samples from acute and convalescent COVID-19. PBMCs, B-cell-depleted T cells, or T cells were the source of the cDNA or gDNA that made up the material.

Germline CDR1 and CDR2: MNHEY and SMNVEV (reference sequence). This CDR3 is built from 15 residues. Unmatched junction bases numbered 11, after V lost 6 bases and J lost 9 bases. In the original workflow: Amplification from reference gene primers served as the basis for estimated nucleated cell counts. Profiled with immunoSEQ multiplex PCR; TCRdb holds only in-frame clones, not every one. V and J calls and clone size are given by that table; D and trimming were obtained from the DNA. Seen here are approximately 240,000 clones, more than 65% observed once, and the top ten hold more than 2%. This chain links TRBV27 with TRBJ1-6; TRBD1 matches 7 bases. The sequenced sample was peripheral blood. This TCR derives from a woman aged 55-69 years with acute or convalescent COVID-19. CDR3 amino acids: CASSPIDRELSPLHF. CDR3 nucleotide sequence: TGTGCCAGCAGCCCAATTGACAGGGAACTTTCACCCCTCCACTTT.